The 17 T cell receptor beta chains below all came from one sample that was sequenced in a study of cytomegalovirus exposure and HLA in healthy donors. The PCR had 60 Vbeta and 13 Jbeta primers. Sequenced by immunoSEQ multiplex PCR; TCRdb stores in-frame clones only, minus some. Among approximately 110,000 clones listed, about 70% were seen once. The specimen was PBMCs. The source of these receptors is a man aged 45-65 years in good health and CMV-seropositive.

This sequence joins TRBV2 and TRBJ1-3; D not resolved. V was cut by 2 bases and J by 0 bases, with 5 bases left in between. The CDR3 totals 14 residues. CDR1 and CDR2 from the germline V gene are SNHLY and FYNNEI. This chain's CDR3 is CASSESRSGNTIYF. CDR3 nucleotides: TGTGCCAGCAGTGAATCGCGCTCTGGAAACACCATATATTTT.

The chain links TRBV2 to TRBJ1-1, with D possibly TRBD1 on 6 matching bases. From germline, CDR1 is SNHLY and CDR2 FYNNEI. With 7 bases removed from V and 4 bases from J, the gap between germline ends came to 13 bases. This CDR3 spans 13 amino acids. The CDR3 nucleotides are TGTGCCAGCATCGGGGGGCGAGGCACTGAAGCTTTCTTT. This sequence encodes CASIGGRGTEAFF. Full variable domain (remainder filled in from reference TRBV2 and TRBJ1-1): EPEVTQTPSHQVTQMGQEVILRCVPISNHLYFYWYRQILGQKVEFLVSFYNNEISEKSEIFDDQFSVERPDGSNFTLKIRSTKLEDSAMYFCASIGGRGTEAFFGQGTRLTVV.

V usage is TRBV5-4 and J usage is TRBJ2-7, with TRBD1 matching 9 bases. V lost 4 bases and J lost 3; bases outside the gene matches: 8. Germline CDR1 SGHNT, CDR2 YYREEE (reference sequence). The CDR3 totals 15 residues. CDR3 region: CASSPTGGRDYEQYF. The CDR3 DNA sequence: TGTGCCAGCAGCCCGACAGGGGGGAGGGACTACGAGCAGTACTTC.

This clone was found many times. DNA of the CDR3: TGTGCCAGCAGCCCCGGAGGGGGGCGGGAGCACGAGCAGTACTTC. Translated: CASSPGGGREHEQYF. V is TRBV6-5 and J is TRBJ2-7; D might be TRBD2 (7 bases). This CDR3 is built from 15 residues. V lost 6 bases to trimming and J lost 5 bases, with 20 bases between them. Germline V CDR1 and CDR2: MNHEY, SVGAGI.

The chain links TRBV27 to TRBJ1-3; the D is unclear. Germline V gene sequence: CDR1 MNHEY, CDR2 SMNVEV (reference sequence). V gave up 5 bases and J gave up 1 base, with 9 bases separating them. The CDR3 runs 14 residues. CDR3 coding DNA: TGTGCCAGCAGTACCACGGGGTCTGGAAACACCATATATTTT. Protein product: CASSTTGSGNTIYF.

This chain links TRBV14 with TRBJ1-5, with no clear D. V was cut by 0 bases and J by 5 bases, with 5 bases left in between. Germline V gene data show CDR1 as SGHDN and CDR2 as FVKESK. The CDR3 loop spans 13 amino acids. The CDR3 sequence: CASSQDGHQPQHF. CDR3 in DNA: TGTGCCAGCAGCCAAGATGGGCATCAGCCCCAGCATTTT.

V and J are TRBV14 and TRBJ1-6; 7 nucleotides agree with TRBD1. The CDR3 is 13 residues long. Germline CDR1 is SGHDN and CDR2 is FVKESK. Unmatched junction bases numbered 5, after V lost 1 base and J lost 14 bases. DNA of the CDR3: TGTGCCAGCAGCCAAGGCTCCCAGGGGGCCCTCCACTTT. Protein sequence: CASSQGSQGALHF.

The chain employs TRBV4-1 and TRBJ2-3, with TRBD2 matching 9 bases. This CDR3 is built from 14 residues. Per the germline V gene, CDR1 is MGHRA and CDR2 is YSYEKL. With V trimmed by 1 base and J by 7 bases, 3 bases remained unmatched. This CDR3 is CASSQGGTSYTQYF. Written as DNA, the CDR3 is TGCGCCAGCAGCCAAGGAGGGACTAGCTATACGCAGTATTTT.

This chain links TRBV18 with TRBJ2-7; 7 nucleotides match TRBD2. Germline values: CDR1 KGHSH, CDR2 LQKENI. J was trimmed by 2 bases and V by 3 bases; bases with no gene match: 1. The CDR3 totals 13 residues. The chain's CDR3 is CASSPGTTYEQYF. In DNA, the CDR3 is TGTGCCAGCTCACCCGGGACTACCTACGAGCAGTACTTC.

This clone was seen just once. The rearrangement uses TRBV11-3 and TRBJ2-3, with TRBD2 as a possible D gene (6 bases). The CDR3 runs to 18 residues. Deletions cut 1 base from V and 1 base from J, with 18 bases between. Germline CDR1 is SGHNT and CDR2 is YENEEA. The DNA of the CDR3 is TGTGCCAGCAGCTTAGGCGAAGGTCTTGGCGGGGGCACAGATACGCAGTATTTT. As protein: CASSLGEGLGGGTDTQYF. Variable domain in full (rest from reference TRBV11-3 and TRBJ2-3): EAGVVQSPRYKIIEKKQPVAFWCNPISGHNTLYWYLQNLGQGPELLIRYENEEAVDDSQLPKDRFSAERLKGVDSTLKIQPAELGDSAVYLCASSLGEGLGGGTDTQYFGPGTRLTVL.

This chain links TRBV5-1 with TRBJ2-4, with D maybe TRBD2 (6 bases). There are 15 residues in the CDR3. Per germline, CDR1 SGHRS and CDR2 YFSETQ. The germline V and J ends were trimmed by 0 bases and 9 bases, with 16 bases remaining between them. The CDR3 region is CASSLAGTPRGIQYF. DNA for the CDR3: TGCGCCAGCAGCTTGGCCGGGACTCCGAGGGGCATTCAGTACTTC.

This clone was seen just once. This chain connects TRBV27 to TRBJ2-4; the match to TRBD1 covers 7 bases. CDR1 is MNHEY and CDR2 is SMNVEV in the germline V gene (reference sequence). Germline trimming cut 2 bases from V and 9 bases from J; bases unmatched to any gene: 7. The CDR3 contains 14 residues. The CDR3: CASSLGTARAIQYF. As DNA, the CDR3 is TGTGCCAGCAGTTTAGGGACAGCCCGGGCCATTCAGTACTTC.

The genes are TRBV9 and TRBJ2-1, with 8 nucleotides matching TRBD2. The CDR3 covers 14 residues. CDR1 is SGDLS and CDR2 is YYNGEE in the germline V gene. The J segment lost 9 bases and the V segment lost 0 bases, leaving 5 bases of the junction unmatched. CDR3 sequence (DNA): TGTGCCAGCAGCGTAGTAGCGGGATACGGTGAGCAGTTCTTC. Translating it yields CASSVVAGYGEQFF.

This chain joins TRBV6-1 and TRBJ2-1, with D possibly matching TRBD2 (5 bases). V shed 5 bases and J shed 10 bases, with 15 bases lying between them. CDR1 and CDR2 (germline): MNHNS, SASEGT. The CDR3 has 13 amino acids. CDR3 in DNA: TGTGCCAGCAGTCCCTCTGGGCCGGGGGAGCAGTTCTTC. This gives the protein CASSPSGPGEQFF.

The chain joins TRBV4-2 to TRBJ1-2; 8 positions match TRBD1. Germline CDR1 reads LGHNA; CDR2 reads YNFKEQ. Trimming at V came to 1 base and at J to 8 bases, leaving 9 bases not matched to a gene. This CDR3 is built from 15 residues. CDR3 sequence (DNA): TGTGCCAGCAGCCAAGTTTCGCAGGGGGCCGCGGGCTACACCTTC. Its translation: CASSQVSQGAAGYTF.

The chain has TRBV18 and TRBJ2-2; 8 positions match TRBD2. The CDR3 consists of 14 residues. From germline, CDR1 is KGHSH and CDR2 LQKENI. V trimming: 3 bases; J trimming: 6 bases; junction bases outside the gene matches: 3. The CDR3 protein is CASSPGRAAGELFF. The CDR3 nucleotides read TGTGCCAGCTCACCCGGGAGGGCTGCCGGGGAGCTGTTTTTT.

This clone occurred a few times. The rearrangement joins TRBV15 to TRBJ2-5; no clear D gene. Germline CDR1 is LNHNV and CDR2 is YYDKDF (reference sequence). V lost 2 bases and J lost 2, with 9 bases in between. This CDR3 is built from 14 residues. The CDR3 protein is CATSRLSGQETQYF. The DNA of the CDR3 is TGTGCCACCAGCAGACTTAGTGGTCAAGAGACCCAGTACTTC.